This T cell receptor (beta chain) was documented in a study of T cell changes during pregnancy in multiple sclerosis. Trimming left V 4 bases short and J 3 bases short, with 16 bases between. Germline loops: CDR1 SGHRS, CDR2 YFSETQ. This CDR3 region has 15 residues. Produced via immunoSEQ multiplex PCR; TCRdb's table is partial and in-frame only. This table holds 70,000 to 100,000 clones, under 95% found once. This TCR was sampled from a female donor with multiple sclerosis, enrolled in a pregnancy study. V and J are TRBV5-1 and TRBJ1-1; TRBD1 is a possible D gene (5 bases). This specimen was peripheral blood, taken in the first trimester of pregnancy. The CDR3 region is CASSRPAGRHTEAFF. Here the CDR3 DNA reads TGCGCCAGCAGCCGACCAGCGGGGCGGCACACTGAAGCTTTCTTT.